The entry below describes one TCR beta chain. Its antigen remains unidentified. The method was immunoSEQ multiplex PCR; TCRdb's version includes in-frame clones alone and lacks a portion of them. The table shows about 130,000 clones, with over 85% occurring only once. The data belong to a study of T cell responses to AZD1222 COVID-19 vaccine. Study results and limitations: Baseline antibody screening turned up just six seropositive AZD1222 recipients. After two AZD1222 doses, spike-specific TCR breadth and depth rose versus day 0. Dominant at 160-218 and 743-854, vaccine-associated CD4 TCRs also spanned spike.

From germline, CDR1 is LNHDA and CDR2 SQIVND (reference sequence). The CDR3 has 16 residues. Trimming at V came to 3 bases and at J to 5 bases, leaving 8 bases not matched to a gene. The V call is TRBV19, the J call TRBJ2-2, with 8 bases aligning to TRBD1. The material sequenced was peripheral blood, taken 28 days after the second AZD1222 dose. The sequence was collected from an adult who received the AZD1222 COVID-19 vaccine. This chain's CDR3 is CASSIRDRGYTGELFF. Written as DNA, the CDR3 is TGTGCCAGTAGTATCCGAGACAGGGGTTATACCGGGGAGCTGTTTTTT.